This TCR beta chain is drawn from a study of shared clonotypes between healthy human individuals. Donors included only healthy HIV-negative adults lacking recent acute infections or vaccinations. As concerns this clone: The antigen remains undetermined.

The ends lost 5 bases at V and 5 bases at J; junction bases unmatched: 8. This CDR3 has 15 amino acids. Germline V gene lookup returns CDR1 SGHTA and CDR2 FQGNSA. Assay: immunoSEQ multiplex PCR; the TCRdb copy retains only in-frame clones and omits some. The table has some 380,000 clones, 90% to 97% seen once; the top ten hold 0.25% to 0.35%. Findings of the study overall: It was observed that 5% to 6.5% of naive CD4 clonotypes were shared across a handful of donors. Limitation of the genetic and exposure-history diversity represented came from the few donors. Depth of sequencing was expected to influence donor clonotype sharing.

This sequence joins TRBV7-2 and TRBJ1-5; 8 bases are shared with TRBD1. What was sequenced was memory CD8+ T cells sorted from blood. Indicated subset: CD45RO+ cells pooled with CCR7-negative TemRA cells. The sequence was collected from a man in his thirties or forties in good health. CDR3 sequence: CASSQIPGGHQPQHF. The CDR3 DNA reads TGTGCCAGCAGCCAGATTCCAGGGGGCCATCAGCCCCAGCATTTT.